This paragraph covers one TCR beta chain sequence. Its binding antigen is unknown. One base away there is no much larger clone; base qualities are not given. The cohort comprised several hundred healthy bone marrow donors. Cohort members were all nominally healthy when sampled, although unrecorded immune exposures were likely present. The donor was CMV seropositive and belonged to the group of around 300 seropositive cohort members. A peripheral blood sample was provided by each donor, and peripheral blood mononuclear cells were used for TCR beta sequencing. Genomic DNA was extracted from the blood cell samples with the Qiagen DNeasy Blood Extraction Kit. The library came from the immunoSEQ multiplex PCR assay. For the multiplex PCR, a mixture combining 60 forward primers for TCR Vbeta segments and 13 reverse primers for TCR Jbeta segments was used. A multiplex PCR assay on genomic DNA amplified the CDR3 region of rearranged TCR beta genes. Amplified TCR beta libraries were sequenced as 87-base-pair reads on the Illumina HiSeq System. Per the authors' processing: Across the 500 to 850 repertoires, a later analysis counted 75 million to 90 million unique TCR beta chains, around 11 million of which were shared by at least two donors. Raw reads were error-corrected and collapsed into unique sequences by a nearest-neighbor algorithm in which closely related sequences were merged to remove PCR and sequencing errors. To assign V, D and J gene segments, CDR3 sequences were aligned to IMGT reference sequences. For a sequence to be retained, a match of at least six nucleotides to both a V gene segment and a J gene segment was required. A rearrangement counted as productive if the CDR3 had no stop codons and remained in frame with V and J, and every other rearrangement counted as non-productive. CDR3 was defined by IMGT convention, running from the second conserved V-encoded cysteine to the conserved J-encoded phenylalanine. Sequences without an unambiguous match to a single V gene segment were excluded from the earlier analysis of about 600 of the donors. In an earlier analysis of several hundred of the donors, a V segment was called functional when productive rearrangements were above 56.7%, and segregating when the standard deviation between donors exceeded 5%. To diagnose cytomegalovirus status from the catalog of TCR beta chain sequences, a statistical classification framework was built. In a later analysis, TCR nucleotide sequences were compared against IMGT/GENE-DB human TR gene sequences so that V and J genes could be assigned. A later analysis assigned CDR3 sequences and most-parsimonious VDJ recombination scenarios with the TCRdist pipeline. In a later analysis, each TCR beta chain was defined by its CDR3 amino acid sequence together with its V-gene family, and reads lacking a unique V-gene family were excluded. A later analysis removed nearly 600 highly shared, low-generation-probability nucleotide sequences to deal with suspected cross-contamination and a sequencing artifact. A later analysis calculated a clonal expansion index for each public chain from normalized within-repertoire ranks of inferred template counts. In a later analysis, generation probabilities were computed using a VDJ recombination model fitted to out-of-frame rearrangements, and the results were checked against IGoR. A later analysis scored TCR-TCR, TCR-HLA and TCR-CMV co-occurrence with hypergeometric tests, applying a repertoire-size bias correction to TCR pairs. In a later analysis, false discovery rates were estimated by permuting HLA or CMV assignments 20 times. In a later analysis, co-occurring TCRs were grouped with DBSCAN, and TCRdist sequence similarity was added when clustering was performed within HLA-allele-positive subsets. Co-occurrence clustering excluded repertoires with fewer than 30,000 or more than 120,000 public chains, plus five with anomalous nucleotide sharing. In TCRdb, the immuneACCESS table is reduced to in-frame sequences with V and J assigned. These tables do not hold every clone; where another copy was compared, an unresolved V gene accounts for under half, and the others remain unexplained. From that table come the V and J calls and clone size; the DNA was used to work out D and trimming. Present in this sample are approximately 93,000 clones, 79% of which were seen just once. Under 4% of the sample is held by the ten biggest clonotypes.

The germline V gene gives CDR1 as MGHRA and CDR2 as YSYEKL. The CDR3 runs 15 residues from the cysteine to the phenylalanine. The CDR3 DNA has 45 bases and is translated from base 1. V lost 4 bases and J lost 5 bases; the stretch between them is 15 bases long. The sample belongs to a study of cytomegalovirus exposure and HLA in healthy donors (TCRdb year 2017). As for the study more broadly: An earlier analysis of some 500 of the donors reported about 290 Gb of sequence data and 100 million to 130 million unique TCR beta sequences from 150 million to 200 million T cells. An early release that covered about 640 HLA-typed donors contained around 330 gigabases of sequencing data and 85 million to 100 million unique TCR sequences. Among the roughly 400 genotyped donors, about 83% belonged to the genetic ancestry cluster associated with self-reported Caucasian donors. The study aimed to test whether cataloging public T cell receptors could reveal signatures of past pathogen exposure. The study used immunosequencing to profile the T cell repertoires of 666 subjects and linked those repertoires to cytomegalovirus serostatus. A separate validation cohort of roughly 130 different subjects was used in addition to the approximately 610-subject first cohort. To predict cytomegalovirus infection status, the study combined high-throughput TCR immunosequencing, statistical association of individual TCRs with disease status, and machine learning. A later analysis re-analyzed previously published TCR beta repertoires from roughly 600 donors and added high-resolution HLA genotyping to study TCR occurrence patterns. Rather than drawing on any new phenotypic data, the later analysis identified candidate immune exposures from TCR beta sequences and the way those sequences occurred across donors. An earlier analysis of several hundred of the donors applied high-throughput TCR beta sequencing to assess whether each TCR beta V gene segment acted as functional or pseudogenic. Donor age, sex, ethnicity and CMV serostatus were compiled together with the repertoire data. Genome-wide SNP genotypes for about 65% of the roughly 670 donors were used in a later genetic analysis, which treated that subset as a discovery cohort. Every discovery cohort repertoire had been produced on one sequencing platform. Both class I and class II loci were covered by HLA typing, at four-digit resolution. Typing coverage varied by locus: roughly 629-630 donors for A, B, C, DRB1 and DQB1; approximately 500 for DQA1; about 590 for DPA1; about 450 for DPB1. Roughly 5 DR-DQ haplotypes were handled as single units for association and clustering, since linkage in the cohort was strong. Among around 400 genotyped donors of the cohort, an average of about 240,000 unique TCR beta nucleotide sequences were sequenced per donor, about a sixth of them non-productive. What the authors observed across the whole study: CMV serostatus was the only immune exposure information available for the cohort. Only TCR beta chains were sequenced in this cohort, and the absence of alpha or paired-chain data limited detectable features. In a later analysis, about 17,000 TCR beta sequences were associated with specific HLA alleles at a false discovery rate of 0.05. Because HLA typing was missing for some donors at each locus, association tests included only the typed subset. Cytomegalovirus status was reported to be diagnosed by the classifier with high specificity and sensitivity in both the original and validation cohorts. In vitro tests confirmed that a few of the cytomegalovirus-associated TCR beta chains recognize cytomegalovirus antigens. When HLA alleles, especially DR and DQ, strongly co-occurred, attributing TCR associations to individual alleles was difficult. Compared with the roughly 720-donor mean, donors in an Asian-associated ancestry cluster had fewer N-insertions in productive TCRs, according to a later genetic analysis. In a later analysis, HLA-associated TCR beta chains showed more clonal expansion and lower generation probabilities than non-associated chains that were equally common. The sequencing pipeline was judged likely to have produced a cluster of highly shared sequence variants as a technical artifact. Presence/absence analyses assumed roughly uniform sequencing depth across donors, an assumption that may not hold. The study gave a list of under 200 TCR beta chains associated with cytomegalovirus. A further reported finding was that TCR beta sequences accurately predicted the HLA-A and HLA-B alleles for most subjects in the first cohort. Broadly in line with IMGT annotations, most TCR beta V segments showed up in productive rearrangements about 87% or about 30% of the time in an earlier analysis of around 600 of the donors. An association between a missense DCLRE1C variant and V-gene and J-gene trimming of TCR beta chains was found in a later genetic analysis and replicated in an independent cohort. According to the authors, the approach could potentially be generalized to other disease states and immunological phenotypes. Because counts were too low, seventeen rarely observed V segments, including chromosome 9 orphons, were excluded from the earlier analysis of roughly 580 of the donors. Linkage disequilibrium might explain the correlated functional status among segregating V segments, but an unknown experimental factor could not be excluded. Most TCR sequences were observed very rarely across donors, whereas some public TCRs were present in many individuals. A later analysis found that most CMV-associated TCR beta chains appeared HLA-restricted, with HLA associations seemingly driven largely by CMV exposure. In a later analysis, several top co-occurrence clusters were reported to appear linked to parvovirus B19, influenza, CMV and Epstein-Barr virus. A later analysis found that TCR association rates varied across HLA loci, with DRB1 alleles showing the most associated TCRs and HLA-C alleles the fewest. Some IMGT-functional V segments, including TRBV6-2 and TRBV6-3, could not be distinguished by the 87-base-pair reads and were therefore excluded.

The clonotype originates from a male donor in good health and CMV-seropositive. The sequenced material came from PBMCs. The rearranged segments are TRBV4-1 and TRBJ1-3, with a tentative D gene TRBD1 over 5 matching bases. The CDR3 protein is CASSPPWGVRNTIYF. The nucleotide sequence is TGCGCCAGCAGCCCCCCCTGGGGGGTTCGAAACACCATATATTTT.